This paragraph covers one T cell receptor beta chain sequence. This sample was included in a study of OX40 agonist ivuxolimab in advanced cancers. On the study more broadly: The patients got ivuxolimab, which is an agonistic anti-OX40 (CD134) antibody.

The CDR3 loop spans 14 amino acids. V gave up 9 bases and J gave up 4 bases; unmatched junction bases: 6. Germline assignment: CDR1 LNHDA and CDR2 SQIVND (reference sequence). The protocol was immunoSEQ multiplex PCR, while the TCRdb copy is restricted to in-frame clones and leaves out a portion. The data contain tens of thousands of clones, 86% of them singletons. The J gene is TRBJ2-3, the V gene TRBV19, with 11 bases fitting TRBD2. The source material was CD4+ or CD8+ T cells sorted from blood, sampled in a trial of the OX40 agonist ivuxolimab. This TCR came from an adult with an advanced solid tumor such as melanoma, head and neck, liver or kidney cancer. CDR3: CASRTSGSSDTQYF. CDR3 nucleotides: TGTGCCAGCCGGACTAGCGGGTCCTCAGATACGCAGTATTTT. The full variable domain, with the rest looked up from reference TRBV19 and TRBJ2-3, is DGGITQSPKYLFRKEGQNVTLSCEQNLNHDAMYWYRQDPGQGLRLIYYSQIVNDFQKGDIAEGYSVSREKKESFPLTVTSAQKNPTAFYLCASRTSGSSDTQYFGPGTRLTVL.